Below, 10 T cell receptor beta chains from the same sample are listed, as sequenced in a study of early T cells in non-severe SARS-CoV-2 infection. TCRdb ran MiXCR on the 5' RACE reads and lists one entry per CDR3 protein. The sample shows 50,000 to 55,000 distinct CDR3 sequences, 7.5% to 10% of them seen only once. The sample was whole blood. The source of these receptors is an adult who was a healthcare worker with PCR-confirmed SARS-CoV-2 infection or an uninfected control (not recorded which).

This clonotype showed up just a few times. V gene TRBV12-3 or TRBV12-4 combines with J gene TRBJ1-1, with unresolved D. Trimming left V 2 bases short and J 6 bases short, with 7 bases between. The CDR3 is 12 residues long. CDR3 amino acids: CASSLLVSEAFF. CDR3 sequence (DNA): TGTGCCAGCAGTTTACTGGTATCTGAAGCTTTCTTT.

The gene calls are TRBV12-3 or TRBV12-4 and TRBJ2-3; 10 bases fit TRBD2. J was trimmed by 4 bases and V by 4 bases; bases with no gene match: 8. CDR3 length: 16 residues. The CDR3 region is CASSSFASGRADTQYF. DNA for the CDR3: TGTGCCAGCAGTTCGTTTGCAAGCGGGAGGGCAGATACGCAGTATTTT.

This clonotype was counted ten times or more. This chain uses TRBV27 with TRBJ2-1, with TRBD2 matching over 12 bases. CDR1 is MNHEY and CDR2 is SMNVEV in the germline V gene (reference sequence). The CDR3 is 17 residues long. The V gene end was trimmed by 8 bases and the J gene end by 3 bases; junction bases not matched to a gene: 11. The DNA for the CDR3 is TGTGCCAGCGGGGACGGACTAGCGGGGACAATCTACAATGAGCAGTTCTTC. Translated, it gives CASGDGLAGTIYNEQFF.

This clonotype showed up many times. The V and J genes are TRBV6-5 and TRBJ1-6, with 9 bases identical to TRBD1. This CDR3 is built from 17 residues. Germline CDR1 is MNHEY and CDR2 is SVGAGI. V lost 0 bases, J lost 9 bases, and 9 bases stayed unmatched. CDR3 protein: CASSYSISGTGSSPLHF. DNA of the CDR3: TGTGCCAGCAGTTACTCGATCTCCGGGACAGGGTCTTCACCCCTCCACTTT.

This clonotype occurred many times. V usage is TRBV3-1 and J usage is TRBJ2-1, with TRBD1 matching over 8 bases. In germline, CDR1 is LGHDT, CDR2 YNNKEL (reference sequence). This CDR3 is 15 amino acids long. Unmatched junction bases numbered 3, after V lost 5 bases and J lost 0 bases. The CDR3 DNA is TGTGCCAGCAGCTCAACAGGGGGCTCCTACAATGAGCAGTTCTTC. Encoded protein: CASSSTGGSYNEQFF.

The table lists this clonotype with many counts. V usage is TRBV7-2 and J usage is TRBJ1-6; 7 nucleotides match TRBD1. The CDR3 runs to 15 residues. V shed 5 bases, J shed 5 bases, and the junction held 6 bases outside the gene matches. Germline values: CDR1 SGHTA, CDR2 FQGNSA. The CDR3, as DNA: TGTGCCAGCAGCCCGGACAGGAGAAATAATTCACCCCTCCACTTT. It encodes CASSPDRRNNSPLHF.

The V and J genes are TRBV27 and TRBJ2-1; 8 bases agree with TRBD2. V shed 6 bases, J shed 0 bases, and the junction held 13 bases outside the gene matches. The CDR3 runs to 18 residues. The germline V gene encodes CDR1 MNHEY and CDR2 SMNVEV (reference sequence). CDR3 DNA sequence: TGTGCCAGCAGGGTTACTAGCGGACTGCCGAGCTCCTACAATGAGCAGTTCTTC. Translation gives CASRVTSGLPSSYNEQFF.

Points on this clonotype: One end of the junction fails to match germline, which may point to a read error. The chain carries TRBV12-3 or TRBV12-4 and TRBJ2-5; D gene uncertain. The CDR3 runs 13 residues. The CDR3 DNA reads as TGTGCCAGCAGTTCGTCCGGCCAAGGGACCCAGTACTTC. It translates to CASSSSGQGTQYF.

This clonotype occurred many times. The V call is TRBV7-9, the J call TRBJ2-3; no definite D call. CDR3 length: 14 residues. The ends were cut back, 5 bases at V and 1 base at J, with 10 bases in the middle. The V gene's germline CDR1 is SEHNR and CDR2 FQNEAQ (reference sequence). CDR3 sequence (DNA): TGTGCCAGCAGCCACCCCGCCGGCACAGATACGCAGTATTTT. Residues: CASSHPAGTDTQYF.

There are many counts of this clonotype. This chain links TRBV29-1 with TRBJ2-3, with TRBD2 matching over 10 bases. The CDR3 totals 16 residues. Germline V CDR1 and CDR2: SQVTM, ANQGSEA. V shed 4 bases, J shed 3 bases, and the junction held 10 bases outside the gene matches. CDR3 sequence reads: CSVGLAGHGGTDTQYF. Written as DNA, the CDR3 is TGCAGCGTTGGACTAGCGGGCCATGGTGGAACAGATACGCAGTATTTT.